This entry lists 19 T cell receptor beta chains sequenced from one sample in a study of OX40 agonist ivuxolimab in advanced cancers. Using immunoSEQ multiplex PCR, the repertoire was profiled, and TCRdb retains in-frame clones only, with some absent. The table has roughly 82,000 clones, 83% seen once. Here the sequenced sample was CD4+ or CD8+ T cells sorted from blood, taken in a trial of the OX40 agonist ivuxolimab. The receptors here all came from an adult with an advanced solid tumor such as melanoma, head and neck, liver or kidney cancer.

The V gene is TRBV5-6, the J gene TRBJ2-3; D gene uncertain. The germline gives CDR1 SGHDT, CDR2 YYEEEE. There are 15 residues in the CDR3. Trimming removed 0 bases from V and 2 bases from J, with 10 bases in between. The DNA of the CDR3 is TGTGCCAGCAGCTTGGTCGGCGGAAACACAGATACGCAGTATTTT. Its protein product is CASSLVGGNTDTQYF.

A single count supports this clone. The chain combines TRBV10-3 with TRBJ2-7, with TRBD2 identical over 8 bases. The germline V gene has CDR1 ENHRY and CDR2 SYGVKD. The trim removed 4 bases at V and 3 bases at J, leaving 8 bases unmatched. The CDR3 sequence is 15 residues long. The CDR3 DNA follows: TGTGCCATCAGTGGGGGCTTGCGGGGGGTCTACGAGCAGTACTTC. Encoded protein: CAISGGLRGVYEQYF.

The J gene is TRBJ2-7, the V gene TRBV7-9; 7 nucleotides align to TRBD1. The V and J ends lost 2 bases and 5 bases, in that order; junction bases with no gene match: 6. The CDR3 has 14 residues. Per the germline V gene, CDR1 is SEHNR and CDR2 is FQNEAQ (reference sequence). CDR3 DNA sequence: TGTGCCAGCAGCTTACAACAGGGGATTGACGAGCAGTACTTC. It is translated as CASSLQQGIDEQYF.

CDR3 nucleotides: TGTGCCAGCAGTGGACTTAGGACTAGCCGGTGGAAGCAGTACTTC. As protein: CASSGLRTSRWKQYF. The V and J genes are TRBV6-5 and TRBJ2-7, with 8 positions matching TRBD2. The length of the CDR3 is 15 residues. V lost 5 bases, J lost 8 bases, and 14 bases stayed unmatched. Germline V lookup: CDR1 MNHEY, CDR2 SVGAGI.

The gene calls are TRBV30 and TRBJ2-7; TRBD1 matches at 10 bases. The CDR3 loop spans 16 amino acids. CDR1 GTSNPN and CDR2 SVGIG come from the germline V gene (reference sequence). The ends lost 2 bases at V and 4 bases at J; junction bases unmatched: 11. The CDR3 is CAWSSISTGGKYEQYF. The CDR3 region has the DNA TGTGCCTGGAGTTCCATCTCGACAGGGGGCAAATACGAGCAGTACTTC.

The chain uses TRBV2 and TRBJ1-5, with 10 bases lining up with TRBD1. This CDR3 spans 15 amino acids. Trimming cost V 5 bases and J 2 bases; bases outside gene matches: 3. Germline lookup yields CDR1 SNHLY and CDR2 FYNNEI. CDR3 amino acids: CASSRGTGGNQPQHF. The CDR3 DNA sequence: TGTGCCAGCAGTCGGGGGACAGGGGGCAATCAGCCCCAGCATTTT.

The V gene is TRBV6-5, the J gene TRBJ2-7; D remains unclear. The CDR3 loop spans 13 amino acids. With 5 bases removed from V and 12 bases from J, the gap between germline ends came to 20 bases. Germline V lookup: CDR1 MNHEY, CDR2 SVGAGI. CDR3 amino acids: CASSMGPARPTYF. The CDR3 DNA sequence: TGTGCCAGCAGTATGGGTCCTGCCCGCCCCACGTACTTC.

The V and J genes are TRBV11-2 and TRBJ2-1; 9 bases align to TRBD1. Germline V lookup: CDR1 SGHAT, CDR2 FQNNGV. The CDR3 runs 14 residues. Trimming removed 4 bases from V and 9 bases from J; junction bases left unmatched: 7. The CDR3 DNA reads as TGTGCCAGCAGCTCGGGACAGGGAGGGGGTGAGCAGTTCTTC. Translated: CASSSGQGGGEQFF.

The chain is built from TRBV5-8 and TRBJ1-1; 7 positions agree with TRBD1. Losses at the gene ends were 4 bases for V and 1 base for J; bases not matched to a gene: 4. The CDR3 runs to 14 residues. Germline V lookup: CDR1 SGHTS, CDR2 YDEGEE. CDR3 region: CASSQGTANTEAFF. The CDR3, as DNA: TGTGCCAGCAGCCAGGGGACAGCGAACACTGAAGCTTTCTTT.

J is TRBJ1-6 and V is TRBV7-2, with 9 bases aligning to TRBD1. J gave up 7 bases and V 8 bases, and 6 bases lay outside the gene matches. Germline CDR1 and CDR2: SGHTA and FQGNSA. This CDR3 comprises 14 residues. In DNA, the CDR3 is TGTGCCAGCGGAGGGACAGGGTTAAATTCACCCCTCCACTTT. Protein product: CASGGTGLNSPLHF.

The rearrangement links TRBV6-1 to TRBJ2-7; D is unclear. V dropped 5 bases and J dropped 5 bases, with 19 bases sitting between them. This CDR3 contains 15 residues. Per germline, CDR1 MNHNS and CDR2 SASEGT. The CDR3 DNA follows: TGTGCCAGCAGTAGTCCGGATCTTGGAGACGACGAGCAGTACTTC. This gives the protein CASSSPDLGDDEQYF.

The CDR3 DNA sequence: TGCGCCAGCAGCCAAGATTGGGTGCGGACAGGGAGCTCTGGGGCCAACGTCCTGACTTTC. Protein: CASSQDWVRTGSSGANVLTF. V and J are TRBV4-3 and TRBJ2-6; 8 bases agree with TRBD1. Germline V CDR1 and CDR2: LGHNA, YSLEER. The CDR3 is 20 amino acids. Unmatched junction bases numbered 10, after V lost 0 bases and J lost 0 bases.

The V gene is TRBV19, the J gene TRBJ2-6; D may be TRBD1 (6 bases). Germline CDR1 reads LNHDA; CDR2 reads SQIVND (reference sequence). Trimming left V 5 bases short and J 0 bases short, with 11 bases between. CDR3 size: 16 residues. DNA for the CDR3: TGTGCCAGTAGTTTGGGGACATACTCTGGGGCCAACGTCCTGACTTTC. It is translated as CASSLGTYSGANVLTF.

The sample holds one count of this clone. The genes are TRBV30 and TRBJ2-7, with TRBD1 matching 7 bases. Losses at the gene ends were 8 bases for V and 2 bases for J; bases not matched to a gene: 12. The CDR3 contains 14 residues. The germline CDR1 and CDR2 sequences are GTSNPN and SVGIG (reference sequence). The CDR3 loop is CAADTGEKAYEQYF. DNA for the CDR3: TGTGCCGCCGATACAGGGGAAAAGGCCTACGAGCAGTACTTC.

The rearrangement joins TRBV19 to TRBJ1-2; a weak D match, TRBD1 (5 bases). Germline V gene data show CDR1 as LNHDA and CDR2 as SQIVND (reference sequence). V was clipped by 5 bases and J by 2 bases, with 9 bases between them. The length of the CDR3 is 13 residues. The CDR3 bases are TGTGCCAGTAGTCCTACAGGAAACTATGGCTACACCTTC. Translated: CASSPTGNYGYTF.

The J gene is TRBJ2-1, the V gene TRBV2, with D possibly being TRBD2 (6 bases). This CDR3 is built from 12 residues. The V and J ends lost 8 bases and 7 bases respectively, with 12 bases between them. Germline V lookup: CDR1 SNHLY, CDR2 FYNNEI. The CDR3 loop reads CASGDSFNEQFF. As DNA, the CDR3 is TGTGCCAGCGGGGACTCCTTTAATGAGCAGTTCTTC.

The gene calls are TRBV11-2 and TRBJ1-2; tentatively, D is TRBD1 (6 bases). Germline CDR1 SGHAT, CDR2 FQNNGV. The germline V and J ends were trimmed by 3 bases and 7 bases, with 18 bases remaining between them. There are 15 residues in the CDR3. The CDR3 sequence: CASSLPGSKGGGYTF. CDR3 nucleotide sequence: TGTGCCAGCAGCTTGCCGGGGAGTAAAGGGGGTGGCTACACCTTC.

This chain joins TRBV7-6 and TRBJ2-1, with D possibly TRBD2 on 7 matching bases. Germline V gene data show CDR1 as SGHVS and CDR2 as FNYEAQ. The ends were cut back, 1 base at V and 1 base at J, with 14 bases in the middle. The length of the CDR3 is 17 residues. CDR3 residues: CASSLGGGAGSYNEQFF. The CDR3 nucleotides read TGTGCCAGCAGCTTAGGAGGGGGGGCGGGTTCCTACAATGAGCAGTTCTTC.

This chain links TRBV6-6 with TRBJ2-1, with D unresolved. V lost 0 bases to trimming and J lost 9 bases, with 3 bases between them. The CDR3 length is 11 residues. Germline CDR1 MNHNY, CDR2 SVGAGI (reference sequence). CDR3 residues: CASSYSIEQFF. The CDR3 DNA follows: TGTGCCAGCAGTTACTCGATTGAGCAGTTCTTC.